The T cell receptor beta chain under discussion was sequenced for a study of shared clonotypes between healthy human individuals. The deep-level immunoSEQ assay was used. In the original analysis: With immunoSEQ giving junction-only sequences and no quality scores, filtering differed. Libraries were prepared by immunoSEQ multiplex PCR; TCRdb keeps only in-frame clonotypes and omits some of them. The DNA gave D and trimming, while V, J and clone size come from that table. The sample lists about 680,000 clones; roughly 94% were seen once. The CDR3 has 17 residues. Trimming shortened V by 2 bases and J by 0 bases, and 13 bases separated the two germline ends. The germline gives CDR1 MDHEN, CDR2 SYDVKM. Naive CD8 cells comprised CD45RO-negative, CCR7-positively selected cells, excluding terminally differentiated effector memory CD45RA+ cells. Donors comprised only Caucasian adults living in Nashville, Tennessee.

The TCR was taken from a man aged 30 to 45 in good health. This rearrangement joins TRBV28 to TRBJ2-2; TRBD1 is a possible D gene (5 bases). Sequenced input: naive CD8+ T cells sorted from blood. DNA of the CDR3: TGTGCCAGCAGTTTACTCGAGGCAGGGACGAACACCGGGGAGCTGTTTTTT. Protein product: CASSLLEAGTNTGELFF.